These 19 T cell receptor beta chains originate from one sample sequenced in a study of identical twins. MiXCR, run by TCRdb on the 5' RACE reads, gives a single entry per CDR3 protein. The repertoire holds 1.5 million to 2 million distinct CDR3 sequences, with around a third as singletons. Sequencing used cord blood. The receptors come from a newborn girl in good health.

This clonotype was seen a few times. The chain links TRBV4-1 to TRBJ2-7; TRBD1 is a possible D gene (5 bases). The germline V gene encodes CDR1 MGHRA and CDR2 YSYEKL. The CDR3 contains 17 residues. The V gene lost 4 bases and the J gene lost 4 bases, with 23 bases spanning the gap. The DNA of the CDR3 is TGCGCCAGCAGCCTATATTCGCTGGGGCAGTGGGAATACGAGCAGTACTTC. Amino acids: CASSLYSLGQWEYEQYF.

Ten or more counts support this clonotype. J is TRBJ2-1 and V is TRBV28; D not certain. In germline, CDR1 is MDHEN, CDR2 SYDVKM. The CDR3 is 16 residues long. The ends were cut back, 1 base at V and 7 bases at J, with 17 bases in the middle. The DNA for the CDR3 is TGTGCCAGCAGTTTATCACGCTTAATTGCAGTTAATGAGCAGTTCTTC. Encoded protein: CASSLSRLIAVNEQFF.

This chain links TRBV6-2 or TRBV6-3 with TRBJ1-4; D gene unclear. Deletions cut 7 bases from V and 5 bases from J, with 14 bases between. The CDR3 covers 14 residues. In germline, CDR1 is MNHEY, CDR2 SVGEGT. The CDR3 DNA reads TGTGCCAGCACCATGACGGGCGCCAATGAAAAACTGTTTTTT. The encoded protein is CASTMTGANEKLFF.

This chain joins TRBV5-1 and TRBJ2-5; 7 positions match TRBD1. V trimming: 0 bases; J trimming: 3 bases; junction bases outside the gene matches: 11. The CDR3 length is 17 residues. The germline V gene encodes CDR1 SGHRS and CDR2 YFSETQ. Here the CDR3 reads CASSLVPLTGREETQYF. In nucleotides, the CDR3 is TGCGCCAGCAGCTTGGTACCCTTGACAGGGCGAGAAGAGACCCAGTACTTC.

This chain uses TRBV15 with TRBJ1-4; tentatively, D is TRBD1 (5 bases). Germline values: CDR1 LNHNV, CDR2 YYDKDF (reference sequence). The length of the CDR3 is 13 residues. The germline V and J ends were trimmed by 5 bases and 12 bases, with 16 bases remaining between them. CDR3 DNA sequence: TGTGCCACCAGCCAGGGAGTCGAGGAAGAACTGTTTTTT. Its translation: CATSQGVEEELFF. The variable domain in full, completed from reference TRBV15 and TRBJ1-4, reads DAMVIQNPRYQVTQFGKPVTLSCSQTLNHNVMYWYQQKSSQAPKLLFHYYDKDFNNEADTPDNFQSRRPNTSFCFLDIRSPGLGDTAMYLCATSQGVEEELFFGSGTQLSVL.

V is TRBV4-1 and J is TRBJ2-5; 7 bases map to TRBD1. Germline loops: CDR1 MGHRA, CDR2 YSYEKL. V lost 3 bases and J lost 11; bases outside the gene matches: 9. This CDR3 contains 13 residues. The CDR3 region has the DNA TGCGCCAGCAGCCACGGGACAGTCAATGAGCAGTACTTC. Protein sequence: CASSHGTVNEQYF.

The chain combines TRBV12-5 with TRBJ1-1, with no clear D. Germline V lookup: CDR1 LGHNT, CDR2 FRNRAP. The ends were cut back, 0 bases at V and 6 bases at J, with 8 bases in the middle. The CDR3 totals 13 residues. The CDR3 DNA reads as TGTGCTAGTGGTTTGGTCGAGACTCCTGAAGCTTTCTTT. This codes for CASGLVETPEAFF.

This clonotype was found a few times. The chain links TRBV20-1 to TRBJ1-1; 10 bases agree with TRBD1. Germline V gene lookup returns CDR1 DFQATT and CDR2 SNEGSKA (reference sequence). This CDR3 is 14 amino acids long. V was clipped by 6 bases and J by 4 bases; unmatched bases: 8. This chain's CDR3 is CSAYSTGGFTEAFF. CDR3 in DNA: TGCAGTGCCTACTCGACAGGGGGCTTCACTGAAGCTTTCTTT.

Concerning this clonotype: One junction end disagrees with the germline gene, perhaps due to a read error. The V gene is TRBV4-1, the J gene TRBJ2-3; 12 positions agree with TRBD2. Germline V gene data show CDR1 as MGHRA and CDR2 as YSYEKL. CDR3 length: 16 amino acids. CDR3 sequence reads: CANSQLPGLAGDTQYF. In DNA, the CDR3 is TGCGCCAACAGCCAACTTCCGGGACTAGCGGGAGATACGCAGTATTTT.

Many counts were recorded for this clonotype. The chain links TRBV29-1 to TRBJ2-5; a weak D match, TRBD2 (6 bases). This CDR3 is 16 amino acids long. V dropped 0 bases and J dropped 0 bases, with 14 bases sitting between them. CDR1 and CDR2 from the germline V gene are SQVTM and ANQGSEA. DNA of the CDR3: TGCAGCGTTGAAGACCAGGCGAGCGGGCACCAAGAGACCCAGTACTTC. This encodes CSVEDQASGHQETQYF.

The V call is TRBV4-1, the J call TRBJ2-1; D is unresolved. CDR1 MGHRA and CDR2 YSYEKL come from the germline V gene. Trimming shortened V by 1 base and J by 2 bases, and 6 bases separated the two germline ends. There are 14 residues in the CDR3. The CDR3 DNA is TGCGCCAGCAGCCAAGGTGCCGCCTACAATGAGCAGTTCTTC. It encodes CASSQGAAYNEQFF.

For this clonotype: The germline gene is not matched at one end of the junction; a read error may be the cause. This rearrangement joins TRBV3-1 to TRBJ2-7, with D tentatively TRBD2 (5 bases). CDR3 length equals 12 residues. In germline, CDR1 is LGHDT, CDR2 YNNKEL (reference sequence). CDR3: CASSQVDYEHYF. The CDR3 DNA reads TGTGCCAGCAGCCAAGTCGACTACGAGCACTACTTC.

V usage is TRBV4-2 and J usage is TRBJ2-5, with TRBD1 matching over 9 bases. The CDR3 is 15 residues long. V lost 0 bases to trimming and J lost 4 bases; unmatched junction nucleotides: 3. Per the germline V gene, CDR1 is LGHNA and CDR2 is YNFKEQ. The CDR3 loop reads CASSQDGTGRETQYF. CDR3 nucleotide sequence: TGTGCCAGCAGCCAAGACGGGACAGGGAGAGAGACCCAGTACTTC.

This chain connects TRBV4-1 to TRBJ1-3; D uncertain. V was cut by 1 base and J by 4 bases, with 14 bases left in between. The CDR3 covers 16 residues. From germline, CDR1 is MGHRA and CDR2 YSYEKL. CDR3 residues: CASSQVGIGIGNTIYF. The CDR3 nucleotides are TGCGCCAGCAGCCAAGTGGGGATCGGGATCGGAAACACCATATATTTT.

This clonotype was detected a few times. The chain recombines TRBV5-1 with TRBJ2-5, with D possibly TRBD2 on 5 matching bases. The CDR3 length is 14 residues. Trimming took off 0 bases at V and 5 bases at J, with 11 bases between the two ends. Germline V gene data show CDR1 as SGHRS and CDR2 as YFSETQ. CDR3 DNA sequence: TGCGCCAGCAGCTTGGTGAGAGGGTCGGAGACCCAGTACTTC. Amino acids: CASSLVRGSETQYF.

The chain recombines TRBV27 with TRBJ1-2; D is uncertain. The CDR3 is 13 residues long. V was pared by 2 bases and J by 6 bases, with 10 bases between. CDR1 is MNHEY, CDR2 SMNVEV, per germline (reference sequence). CDR3 sequence: CASSLGRMDGYTF. The CDR3 DNA reads TGTGCCAGCAGTTTAGGCAGGATGGATGGCTACACCTTC.

This chain uses TRBV12-3 or TRBV12-4 with TRBJ2-2; D uncertain. Deletions cut 7 bases from V and 5 bases from J, with 11 bases between. This CDR3 is 13 amino acids long. The CDR3: CASTRIGTGELFF. The CDR3 DNA sequence: TGTGCCAGCACCCGAATCGGGACCGGGGAGCTGTTTTTT.

The chain recombines TRBV7-2 with TRBJ2-3, with 9 bases identical to TRBD2. The V gene end was trimmed by 0 bases and the J gene end by 4 bases; junction bases not matched to a gene: 8. Germline CDR1 SGHTA, CDR2 FQGNSA. The CDR3 sequence is 17 residues long. The CDR3: CASSLAPWLAGSDTQYF. As DNA, the CDR3 is TGTGCCAGCAGCTTAGCCCCGTGGCTAGCGGGGTCAGATACGCAGTATTTT.

The chain joins TRBV4-2 to TRBJ2-5, with 13 nucleotides matching TRBD2. CDR1 is LGHNA, CDR2 YNFKEQ, per germline. The CDR3 is 16 residues long. V was pared by 2 bases and J by 11 bases, with 11 bases of the junction left unmatched. DNA of the CDR3: TGTGCCAGCAGCCAAATCACTAGCGGGAGGGCCAATGAGCAGTACTTC. Protein product: CASSQITSGRANEQYF.